The subject of this entry is one T cell receptor beta chain. This clone was counted only a few times. Its antigen is unknown. No base qualities exist here, and no much larger clone lies one base off it. Different DNA sequences within this sample yield the same CDR3. This entry is derived from a study of cytomegalovirus exposure and HLA in healthy donors (dated by TCRdb to 2015 to 2018). With respect to the entire study: A later analysis indicated that the 110 or so validation repertoires were generated on the platform also employed for the 670 or so repertoires of the first cohort. The study was designed to test whether signatures of past pathogen exposure could be identified by cataloging public T cell receptors. A separate validation cohort of approximately 120 different subjects was used in addition to the roughly 670-subject first cohort. High-throughput TCR immunosequencing, statistical association of individual TCRs with disease status, and machine learning were combined to predict cytomegalovirus infection status. Results the study describes overall, beyond this receptor: The validation cohort had no HLA typing available for a later analysis, so co-occurrence within that cohort was assessed over all 120 or so repertoires. While some public TCRs were present in many individuals, most TCR sequences turned up only very rarely across donors. In vitro tests confirmed that three of the cytomegalovirus-associated TCR beta chains recognize cytomegalovirus antigens. The study gave a list of roughly 150 TCR beta chains associated with cytomegalovirus. The classifier was reported to diagnose cytomegalovirus status with high specificity and sensitivity in both the original and validation cohorts. It was suggested by the authors that the approach could potentially be generalized to other disease states and immunological phenotypes. Subsequent analysis determined that TCRs grouped into clusters in the first cohort also showed a tendency toward co-occurrence across the roughly 110 validation repertoires, and approximately 93% of cluster scores exceeded 0.

The library was made by the immunoSEQ multiplex PCR assay. Per the original workflow: A statistical classification framework was developed to diagnose cytomegalovirus status using the catalog of TCR beta chain sequences. Held by TCRdb, this immuneACCESS table contains in-frame sequences only and omits some clones. Under half of the omission traces to an unresolved V gene where checked; the cause of the rest is unknown. D and trimming were read from the DNA, whereas the V and J calls and clone size are those reported in that table. The sample data list approximately 170,000 clones, and roughly 84% of these were observed just once. The top ten clones comprise about 9.4% of the sample. The donors were included in the validation cohort of approximately 130 subjects, a group kept apart from the 666-subject first cohort. The source is a man under 40 in good health and CMV-seropositive. The sample comprised PBMCs.

Here is the DNA: TGTGCCAGCAGCCCGTACCAAGAGACCCAGTACTTC. It specifies CASSPYQETQYF. The rearranged segments are TRBV7-2 and TRBJ2-5; the D segment cannot be called with confidence. Trimming at the junction amounts to 5 bases on V and 0 bases on J, and the germline ends lie 4 bases apart. The germline V gene supplies CDR1 SGHTA and CDR2 FQGNSA. From cysteine to phenylalanine, the CDR3 is 12 amino acids long. Just the 36-base CDR3 DNA is kept, in frame starting at base 1.